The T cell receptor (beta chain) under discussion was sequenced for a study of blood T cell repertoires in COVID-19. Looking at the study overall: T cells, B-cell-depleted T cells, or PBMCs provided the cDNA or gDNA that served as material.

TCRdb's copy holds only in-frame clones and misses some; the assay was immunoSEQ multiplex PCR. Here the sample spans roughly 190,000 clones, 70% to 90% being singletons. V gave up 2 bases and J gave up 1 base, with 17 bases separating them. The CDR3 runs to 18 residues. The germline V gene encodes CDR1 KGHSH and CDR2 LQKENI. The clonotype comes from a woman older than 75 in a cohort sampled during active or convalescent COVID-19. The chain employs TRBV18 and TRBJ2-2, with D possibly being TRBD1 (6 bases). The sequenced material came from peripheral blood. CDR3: CASSPLRSVTGNTGELFF. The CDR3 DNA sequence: TGTGCCAGCTCACCATTGAGGTCGGTGACAGGGAACACCGGGGAGCTGTTTTTT.